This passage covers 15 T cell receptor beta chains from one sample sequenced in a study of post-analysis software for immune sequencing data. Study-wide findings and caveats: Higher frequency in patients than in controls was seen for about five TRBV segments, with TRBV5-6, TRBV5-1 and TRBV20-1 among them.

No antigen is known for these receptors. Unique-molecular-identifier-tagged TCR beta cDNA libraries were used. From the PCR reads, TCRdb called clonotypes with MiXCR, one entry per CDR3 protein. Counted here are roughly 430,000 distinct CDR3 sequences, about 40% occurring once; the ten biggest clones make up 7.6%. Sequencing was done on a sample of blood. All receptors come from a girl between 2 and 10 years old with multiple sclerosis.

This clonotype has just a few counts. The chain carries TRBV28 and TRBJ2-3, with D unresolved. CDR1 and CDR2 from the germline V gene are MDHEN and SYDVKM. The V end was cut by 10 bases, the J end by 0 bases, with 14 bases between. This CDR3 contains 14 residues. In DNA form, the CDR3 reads TGTGCCACTTCCCCCGCCGGGAGCACAGATACGCAGTATTTT. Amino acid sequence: CATSPAGSTDTQYF.

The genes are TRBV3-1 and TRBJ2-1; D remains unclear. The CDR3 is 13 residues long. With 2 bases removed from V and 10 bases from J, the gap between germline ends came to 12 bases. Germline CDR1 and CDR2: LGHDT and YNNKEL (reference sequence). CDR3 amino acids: CASSQSQPNEQFF. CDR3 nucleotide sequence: TGTGCCAGCAGCCAAAGCCAGCCGAACGAGCAGTTCTTC.

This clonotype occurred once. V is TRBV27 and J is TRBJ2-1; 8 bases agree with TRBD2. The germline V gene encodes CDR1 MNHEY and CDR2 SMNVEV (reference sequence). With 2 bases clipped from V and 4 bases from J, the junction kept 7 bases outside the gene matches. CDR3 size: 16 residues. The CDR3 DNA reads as TGTGCCAGCAGTTTAGGGGCTAGCGGGTATTACAATGAGCAGTTCTTC. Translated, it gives CASSLGASGYYNEQFF.

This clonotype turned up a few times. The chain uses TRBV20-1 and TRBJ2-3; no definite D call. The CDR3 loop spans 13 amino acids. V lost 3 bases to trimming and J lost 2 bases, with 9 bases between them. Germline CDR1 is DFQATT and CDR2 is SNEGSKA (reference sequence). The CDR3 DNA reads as TGCAGTGCTAGGGCACGCTTCACAGATACGCAGTATTTT. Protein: CSARARFTDTQYF.

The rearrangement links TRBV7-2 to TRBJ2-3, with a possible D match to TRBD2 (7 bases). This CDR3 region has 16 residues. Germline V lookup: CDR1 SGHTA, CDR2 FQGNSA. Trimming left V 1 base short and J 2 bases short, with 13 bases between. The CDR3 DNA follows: TGTGCCAGCAGCTTAGGTCCAGCGGGACACACAGATACGCAGTATTTT. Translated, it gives CASSLGPAGHTDTQYF.

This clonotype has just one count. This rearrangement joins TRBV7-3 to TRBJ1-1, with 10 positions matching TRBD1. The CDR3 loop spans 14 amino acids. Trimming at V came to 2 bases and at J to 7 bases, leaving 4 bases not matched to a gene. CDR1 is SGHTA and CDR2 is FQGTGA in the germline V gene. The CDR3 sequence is CASSLGQGVGEAFF. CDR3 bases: TGTGCCAGCAGCTTAGGACAGGGGGTTGGTGAAGCTTTCTTT.

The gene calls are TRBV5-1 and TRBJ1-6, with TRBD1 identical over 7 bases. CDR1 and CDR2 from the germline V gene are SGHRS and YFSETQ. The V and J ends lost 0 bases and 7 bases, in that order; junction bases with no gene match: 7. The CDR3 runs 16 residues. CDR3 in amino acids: CASSLEPGGENSPLHF. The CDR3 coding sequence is TGCGCCAGCAGCTTGGAGCCAGGGGGTGAGAATTCACCCCTCCACTTT.

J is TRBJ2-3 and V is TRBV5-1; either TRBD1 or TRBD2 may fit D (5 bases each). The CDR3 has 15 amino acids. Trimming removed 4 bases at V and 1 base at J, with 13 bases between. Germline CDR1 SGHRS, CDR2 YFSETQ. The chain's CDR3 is CASSGPGARTDTQYF. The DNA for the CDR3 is TGCGCCAGCAGCGGCCCCGGGGCCCGCACAGATACGCAGTATTTT.

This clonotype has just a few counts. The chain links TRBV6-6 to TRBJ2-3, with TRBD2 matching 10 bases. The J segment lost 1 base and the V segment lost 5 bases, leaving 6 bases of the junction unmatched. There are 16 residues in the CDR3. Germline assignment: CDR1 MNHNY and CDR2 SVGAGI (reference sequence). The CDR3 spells CASSILAGGRTDTQYF. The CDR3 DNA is TGTGCCAGCAGTATTTTAGCGGGAGGCCGCACAGATACGCAGTATTTT.

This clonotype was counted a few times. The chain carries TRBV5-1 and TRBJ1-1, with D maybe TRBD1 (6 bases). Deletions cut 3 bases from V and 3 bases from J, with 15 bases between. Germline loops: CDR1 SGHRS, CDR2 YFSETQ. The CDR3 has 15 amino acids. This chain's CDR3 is CASSWTRGGDTEAFF. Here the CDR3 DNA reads TGCGCCAGCAGCTGGACCAGGGGAGGGGACACTGAAGCTTTCTTT.

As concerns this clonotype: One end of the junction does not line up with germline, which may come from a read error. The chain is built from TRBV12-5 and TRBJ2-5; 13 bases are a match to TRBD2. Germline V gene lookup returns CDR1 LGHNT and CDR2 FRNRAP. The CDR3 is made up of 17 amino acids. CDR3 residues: CASSLLTSGRAGETQYF. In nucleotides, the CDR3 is TGTGCTAGTAGTTTGCTCACTAGCGGGAGGGCCGGAGAGACCCAGTACTTC.

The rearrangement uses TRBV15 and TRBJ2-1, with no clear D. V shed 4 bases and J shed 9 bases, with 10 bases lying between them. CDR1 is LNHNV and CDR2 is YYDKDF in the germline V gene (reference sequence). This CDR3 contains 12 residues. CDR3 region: CATSMLDAEQFF. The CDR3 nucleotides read TGTGCCACCAGCATGTTGGATGCTGAGCAGTTCTTC.

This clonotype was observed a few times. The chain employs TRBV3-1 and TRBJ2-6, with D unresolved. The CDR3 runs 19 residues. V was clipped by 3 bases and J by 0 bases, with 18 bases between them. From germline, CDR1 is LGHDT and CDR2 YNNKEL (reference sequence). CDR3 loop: CASSHREPIWGSGANVLTF. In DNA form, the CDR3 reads TGTGCCAGCAGCCATAGAGAACCGATATGGGGCTCTGGGGCCAACGTCCTGACTTTC.

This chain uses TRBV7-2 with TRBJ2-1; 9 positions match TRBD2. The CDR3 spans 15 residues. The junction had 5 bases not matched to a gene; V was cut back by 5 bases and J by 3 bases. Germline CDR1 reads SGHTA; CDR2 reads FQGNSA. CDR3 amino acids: CASSRGGVNYNEQFF. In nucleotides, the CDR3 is TGTGCCAGCAGCCGCGGGGGGGTCAACTACAATGAGCAGTTCTTC.

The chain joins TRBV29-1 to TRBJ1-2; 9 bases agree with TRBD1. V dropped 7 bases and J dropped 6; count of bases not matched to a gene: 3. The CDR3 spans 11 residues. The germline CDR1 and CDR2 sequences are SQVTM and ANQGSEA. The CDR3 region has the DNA TGCAGCGGGGGACAGGGTAATGGCTACACCTTC. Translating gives CSGGQGNGYTF.